The following is a T cell receptor (beta chain) sequence with its context. Its antigen is unidentified. The PCR made use of 60 Vbeta and 13 Jbeta primers. Produced via immunoSEQ multiplex PCR; TCRdb's table is partial and in-frame only. The data hold 95,000 to 150,000 clones, with around 85% observed a single time. These data belong to a study of cytomegalovirus exposure and HLA in healthy donors. About the research overall: An early release of data contained 75 million to 100 million unique TCRs, which came from HLA-typed donors. Study results and limitations: Later analysis demonstrated an association between a missense DCLRE1C variant and TCR beta V- and J-gene trimming. A later analysis found most CMV-associated TCR beta chains apparently HLA-restricted. Sequencing probably produced one cluster of sequence variants that were highly shared.

With 3 bases clipped from V and 4 bases from J, the junction kept 5 bases outside the gene matches. The CDR3 loop spans 14 amino acids. The germline V gene has CDR1 SGHNT and CDR2 YYREEE (reference sequence). This chain uses TRBV5-4 with TRBJ1-2; 8 nucleotides agree with TRBD1. The source is a man between 18 and 29 years old in good health and CMV-seropositive. The sample consisted of PBMCs. CDR3 residues: CASSSQGEGYGYTF. The CDR3 DNA reads TGTGCCAGCAGCTCACAGGGGGAGGGCTATGGCTACACCTTC.